This T cell receptor beta chain was identified during a study of CD8+ T cells in alopecia areata. Study background: The drug, oral tofacitinib, was given to treated patients at 5 to 10 mg twice daily. Tofacitinib lasted 6 to 18 months, then 6 months off drug. Study conclusions and caveats: Normal scalp showed lower clonality than lesional scalp, especially alopecia totalis/universalis.

Peripheral blood and lesional scalp punch biopsies came from alopecia areata patients. The CDR3 sequence is 17 residues long. The germline CDR1 and CDR2 sequences are LNHNV and YYDKDF (reference sequence). Trimming removed 3 bases from V and 1 base from J; junction bases left unmatched: 10. Sequencing used cDNA as its template, made by extracting RNA and reverse transcribing it. Using immunoSEQ multiplex PCR, the repertoire was profiled, and TCRdb retains in-frame clones only, with some absent. The data contain more than 200,000 clones, about 68% of them singletons. Note on this clone: Antigen specificity is unknown.

The sample was CD4+ T cells sorted from blood, taken at week 0. V gene TRBV15 combines with J gene TRBJ2-5; TRBD1 matches at 8 bases. The TCR was taken from a human donor with alopecia areata. The CDR3 DNA sequence: TGTGCCACCAGCAGTTTAGGACAGGGAGTCGGCCAAGAGACCCAGTACTTC. Amino acid sequence: CATSSLGQGVGQETQYF.